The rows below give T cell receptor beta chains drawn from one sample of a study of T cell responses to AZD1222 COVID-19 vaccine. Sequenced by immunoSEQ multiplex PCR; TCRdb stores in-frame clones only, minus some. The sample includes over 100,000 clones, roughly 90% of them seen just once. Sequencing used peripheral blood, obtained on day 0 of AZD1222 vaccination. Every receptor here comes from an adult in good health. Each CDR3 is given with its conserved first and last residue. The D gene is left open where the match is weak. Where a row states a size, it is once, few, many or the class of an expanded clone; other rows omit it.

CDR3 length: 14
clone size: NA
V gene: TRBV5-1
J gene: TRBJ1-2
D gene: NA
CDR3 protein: CASSLDSGGYGYTF
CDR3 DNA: TGCGCCAGCAGCTTGGATTCGGGAGGCTATGGCTACACCTTC

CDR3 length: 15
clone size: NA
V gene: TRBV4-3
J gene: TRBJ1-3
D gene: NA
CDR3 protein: CASSPDVSSGNTIYF
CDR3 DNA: TGCGCCAGCAGCCCGGACGTGTCCTCTGGAAACACCATATATTTT

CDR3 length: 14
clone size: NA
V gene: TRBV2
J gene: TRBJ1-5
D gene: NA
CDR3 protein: CASSEAFWNQPQHF
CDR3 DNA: TGTGCCAGCAGTGAAGCCTTCTGGAATCAGCCCCAGCATTTT

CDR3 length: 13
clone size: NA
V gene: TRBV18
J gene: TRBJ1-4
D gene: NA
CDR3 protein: CASSPVANEKLFF
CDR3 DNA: TGTGCCAGCTCACCAGTGGCTAATGAAAAACTGTTTTTT

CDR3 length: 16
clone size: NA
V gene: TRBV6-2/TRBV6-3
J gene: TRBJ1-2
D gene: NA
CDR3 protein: CASSYLGLPVANGYTF
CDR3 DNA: TGTGCCAGCAGTTATTTGGGCCTACCTGTAGCTAATGGCTACACCTTC

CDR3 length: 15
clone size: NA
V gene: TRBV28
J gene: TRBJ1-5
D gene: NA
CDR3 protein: CASSSLGGSNQPQHF
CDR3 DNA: TGTGCCAGCAGTTCACTTGGGGGTAGCAATCAGCCCCAGCATTTT

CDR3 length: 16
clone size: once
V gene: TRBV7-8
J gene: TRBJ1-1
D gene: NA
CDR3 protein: CASSASGFFMNTEAFF
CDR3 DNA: TGTGCCAGCAGCGCATCAGGGTTCTTCATGAACACTGAAGCTTTCTTT

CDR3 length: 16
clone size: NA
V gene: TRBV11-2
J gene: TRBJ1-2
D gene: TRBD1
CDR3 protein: CASSFDRGFANYGYTF
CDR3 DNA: TGTGCCAGCAGCTTTGACAGGGGGTTTGCTAACTATGGCTACACCTTC

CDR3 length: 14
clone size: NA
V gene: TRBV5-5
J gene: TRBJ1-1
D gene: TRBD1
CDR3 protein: CASSLEGAGTEAFF
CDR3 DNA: TGTGCCAGCAGCTTGGAGGGGGCAGGCACTGAAGCTTTCTTT

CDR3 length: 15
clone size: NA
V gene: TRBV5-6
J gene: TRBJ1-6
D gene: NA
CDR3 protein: CASSSFSQGGSPLHF
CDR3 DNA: TGTGCCAGCAGCTCATTTTCCCAGGGCGGTTCACCCCTCCACTTT

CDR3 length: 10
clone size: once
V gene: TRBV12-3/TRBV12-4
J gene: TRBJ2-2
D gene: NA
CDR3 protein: CASRVRLVFF
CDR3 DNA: TGTGCCAGCAGGGTCCGGCTGGTGTTTTTT

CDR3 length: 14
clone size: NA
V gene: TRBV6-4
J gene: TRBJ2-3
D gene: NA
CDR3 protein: CASSDGGATDTQYF
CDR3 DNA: TGTGCCAGCAGTGACGGGGGGGCCACAGATACGCAGTATTTT

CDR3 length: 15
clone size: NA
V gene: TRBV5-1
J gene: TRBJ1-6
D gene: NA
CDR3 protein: CASSLGVDSNSPLHF
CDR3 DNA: TGCGCCAGCAGCTTAGGAGTCGACAGTAATTCACCCCTCCACTTT

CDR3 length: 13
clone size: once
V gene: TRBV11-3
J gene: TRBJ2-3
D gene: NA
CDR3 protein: CASSLDLEKRQYF
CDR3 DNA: TGTGCCAGCAGCTTAGATCTTGAGAAGCGCCAGTATTTT

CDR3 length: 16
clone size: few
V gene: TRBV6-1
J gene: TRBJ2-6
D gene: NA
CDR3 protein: CASSEVVGSGANVLTF
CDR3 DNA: TGTGCCAGCAGTGAAGTGGTAGGCTCTGGGGCCAACGTCCTGACTTTC

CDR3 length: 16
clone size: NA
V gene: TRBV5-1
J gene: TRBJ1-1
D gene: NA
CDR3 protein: CASSLGLTGSATEAFF
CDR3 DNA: TGCGCCAGCAGCTTGGGCCTTACAGGGTCTGCCACTGAAGCTTTCTTT